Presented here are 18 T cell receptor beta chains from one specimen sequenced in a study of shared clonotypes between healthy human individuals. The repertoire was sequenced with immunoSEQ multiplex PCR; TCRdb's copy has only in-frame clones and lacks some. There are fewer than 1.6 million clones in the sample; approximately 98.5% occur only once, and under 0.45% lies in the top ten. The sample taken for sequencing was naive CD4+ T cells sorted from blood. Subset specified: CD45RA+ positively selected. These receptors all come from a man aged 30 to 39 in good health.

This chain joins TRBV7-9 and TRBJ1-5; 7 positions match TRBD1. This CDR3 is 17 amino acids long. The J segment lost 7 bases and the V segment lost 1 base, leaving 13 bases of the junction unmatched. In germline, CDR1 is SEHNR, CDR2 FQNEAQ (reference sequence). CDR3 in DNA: TGTGCCAGCAGCTTAGGAGGGACAGCCTTCTCAAGGCAGCCCCAGCATTTT. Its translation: CASSLGGTAFSRQPQHF.

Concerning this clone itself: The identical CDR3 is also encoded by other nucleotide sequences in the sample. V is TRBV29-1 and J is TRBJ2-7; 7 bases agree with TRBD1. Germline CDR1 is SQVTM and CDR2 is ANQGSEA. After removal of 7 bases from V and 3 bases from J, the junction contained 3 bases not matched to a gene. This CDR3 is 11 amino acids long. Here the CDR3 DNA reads TGCAGCGCCCGGGACAGCTACGAGCAGTACTTC. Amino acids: CSARDSYEQYF.

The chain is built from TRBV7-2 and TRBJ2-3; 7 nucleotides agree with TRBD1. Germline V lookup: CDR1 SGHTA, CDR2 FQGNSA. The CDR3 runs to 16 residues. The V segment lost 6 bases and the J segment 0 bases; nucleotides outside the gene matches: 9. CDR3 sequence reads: CASRSEQGRSTDTQYF. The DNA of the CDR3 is TGTGCCAGCAGATCTGAACAGGGGCGGAGCACAGATACGCAGTATTTT.

CDR3 protein: CASRLTGSNTEAFF. For the CDR3, the DNA is TGTGCCAGCAGACTGACAGGGTCGAACACTGAAGCTTTCTTT. The gene calls are TRBV2 and TRBJ1-1; 7 bases map to TRBD1. With 6 bases clipped from V and 1 base from J, the junction kept 5 bases outside the gene matches. This CDR3 contains 14 residues. Germline V gene data show CDR1 as SNHLY and CDR2 as FYNNEI.

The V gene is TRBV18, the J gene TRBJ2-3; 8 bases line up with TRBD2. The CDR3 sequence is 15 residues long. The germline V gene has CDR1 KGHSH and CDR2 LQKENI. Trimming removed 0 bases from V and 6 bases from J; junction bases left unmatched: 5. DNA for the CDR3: TGTGCCAGCTCACCACCAAGCGGGAGTTCCGATACGCAGTATTTT. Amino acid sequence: CASSPPSGSSDTQYF.

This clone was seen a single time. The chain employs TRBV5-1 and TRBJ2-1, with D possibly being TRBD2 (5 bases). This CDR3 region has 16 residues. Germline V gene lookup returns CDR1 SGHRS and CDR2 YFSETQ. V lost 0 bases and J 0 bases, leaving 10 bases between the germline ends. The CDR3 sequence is CASSLVPGSSYNEQFF. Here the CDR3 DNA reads TGCGCCAGCAGCTTGGTCCCGGGGAGCTCCTACAATGAGCAGTTCTTC.

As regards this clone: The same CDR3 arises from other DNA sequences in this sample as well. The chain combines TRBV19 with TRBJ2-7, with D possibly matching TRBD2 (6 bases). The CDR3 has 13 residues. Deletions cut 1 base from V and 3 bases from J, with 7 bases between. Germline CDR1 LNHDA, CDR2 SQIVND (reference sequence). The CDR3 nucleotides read TGTGCCAGTAGTATAGTGGGGGGCTACGAGCAGTACTTC. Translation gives CASSIVGGYEQYF.

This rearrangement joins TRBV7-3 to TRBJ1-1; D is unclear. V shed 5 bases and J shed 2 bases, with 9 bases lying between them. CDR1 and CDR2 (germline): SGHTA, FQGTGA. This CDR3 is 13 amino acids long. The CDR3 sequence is CASSQAPNTEAFF. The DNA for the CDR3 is TGTGCCAGCAGCCAAGCCCCCAACACTGAAGCTTTCTTT.

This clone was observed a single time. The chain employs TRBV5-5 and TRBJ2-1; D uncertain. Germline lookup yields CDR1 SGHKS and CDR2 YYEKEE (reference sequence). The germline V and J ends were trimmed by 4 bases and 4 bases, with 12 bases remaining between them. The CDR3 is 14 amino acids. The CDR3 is CASSTEPNYNEQFF. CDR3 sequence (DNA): TGTGCCAGCAGCACAGAACCTAATTACAATGAGCAGTTCTTC.

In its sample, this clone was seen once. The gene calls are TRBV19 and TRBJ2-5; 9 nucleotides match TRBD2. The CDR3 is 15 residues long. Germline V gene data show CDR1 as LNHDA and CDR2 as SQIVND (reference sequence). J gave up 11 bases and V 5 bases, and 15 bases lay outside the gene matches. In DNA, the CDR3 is TGTGCCAGTAGTCTTCGGACTAGCGACCGCCTGGAGCAGTACTTC. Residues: CASSLRTSDRLEQYF.

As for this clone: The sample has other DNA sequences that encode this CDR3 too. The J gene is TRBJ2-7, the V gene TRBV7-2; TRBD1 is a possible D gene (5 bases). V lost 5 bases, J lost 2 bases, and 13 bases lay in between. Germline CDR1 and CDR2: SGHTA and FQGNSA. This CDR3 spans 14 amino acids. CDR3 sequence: CASSLGTGPYEQYF. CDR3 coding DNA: TGTGCCAGCAGCCTTGGAACAGGCCCCTACGAGCAGTACTTC.

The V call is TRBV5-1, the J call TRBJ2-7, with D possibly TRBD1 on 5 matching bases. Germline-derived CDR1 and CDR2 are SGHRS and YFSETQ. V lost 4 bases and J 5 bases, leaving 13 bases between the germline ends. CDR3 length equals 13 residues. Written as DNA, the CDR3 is TGCGCCAGCAGCGTGGGGCCCCCTAACGAGCAGTACTTC. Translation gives CASSVGPPNEQYF.

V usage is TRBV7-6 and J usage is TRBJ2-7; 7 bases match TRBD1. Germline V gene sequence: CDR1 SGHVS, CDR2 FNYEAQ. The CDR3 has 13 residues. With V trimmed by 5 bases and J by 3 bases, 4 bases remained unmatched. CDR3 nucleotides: TGTGCCAGCAGCCCCGGGACAGTCTACGAGCAGTACTTC. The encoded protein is CASSPGTVYEQYF.

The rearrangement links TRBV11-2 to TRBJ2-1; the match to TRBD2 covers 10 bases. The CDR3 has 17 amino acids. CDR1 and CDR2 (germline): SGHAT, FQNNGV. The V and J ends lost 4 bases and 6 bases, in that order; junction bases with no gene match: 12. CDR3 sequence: CASSSLRGSSGSNEQFF. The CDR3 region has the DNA TGTGCCAGCAGCTCTCTCCGAGGGTCTAGCGGGAGCAATGAGCAGTTCTTC.

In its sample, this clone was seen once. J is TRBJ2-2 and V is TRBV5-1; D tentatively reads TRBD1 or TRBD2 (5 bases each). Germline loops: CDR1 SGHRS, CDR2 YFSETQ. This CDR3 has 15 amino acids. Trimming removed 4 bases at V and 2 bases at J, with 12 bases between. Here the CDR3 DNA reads TGCGCCAGCAGCCCACGGGGCAGAAACACCGGGGAGCTGTTTTTT. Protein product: CASSPRGRNTGELFF.

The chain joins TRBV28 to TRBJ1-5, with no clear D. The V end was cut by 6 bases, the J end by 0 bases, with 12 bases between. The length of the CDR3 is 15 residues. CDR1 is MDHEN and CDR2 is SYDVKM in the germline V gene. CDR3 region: CASRSGVYSNQPQHF. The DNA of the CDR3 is TGTGCCAGCAGATCCGGGGTCTATAGCAATCAGCCCCAGCATTTT.

The CDR3 reads CASSVEPALSGGGTQYF. The CDR3 bases are TGTGCCAGCAGCGTAGAGCCCGCCCTCAGCGGTGGAGGTACGCAGTATTTT. This chain links TRBV9 with TRBJ2-3, with D tentatively TRBD2 (5 bases). The CDR3 is 17 residues long. CDR1 is SGDLS and CDR2 is YYNGEE in the germline V gene. Trimming cost V 0 bases and J 8 bases, with 22 bases left between them.

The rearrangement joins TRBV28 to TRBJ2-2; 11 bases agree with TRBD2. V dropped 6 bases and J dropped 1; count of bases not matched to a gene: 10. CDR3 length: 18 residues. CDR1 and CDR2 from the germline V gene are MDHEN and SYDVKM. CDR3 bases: TGTGCCAGCAGCCCAACTAGCGGGAGTATACAGAACACCGGGGAGCTGTTTTTT. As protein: CASSPTSGSIQNTGELFF.